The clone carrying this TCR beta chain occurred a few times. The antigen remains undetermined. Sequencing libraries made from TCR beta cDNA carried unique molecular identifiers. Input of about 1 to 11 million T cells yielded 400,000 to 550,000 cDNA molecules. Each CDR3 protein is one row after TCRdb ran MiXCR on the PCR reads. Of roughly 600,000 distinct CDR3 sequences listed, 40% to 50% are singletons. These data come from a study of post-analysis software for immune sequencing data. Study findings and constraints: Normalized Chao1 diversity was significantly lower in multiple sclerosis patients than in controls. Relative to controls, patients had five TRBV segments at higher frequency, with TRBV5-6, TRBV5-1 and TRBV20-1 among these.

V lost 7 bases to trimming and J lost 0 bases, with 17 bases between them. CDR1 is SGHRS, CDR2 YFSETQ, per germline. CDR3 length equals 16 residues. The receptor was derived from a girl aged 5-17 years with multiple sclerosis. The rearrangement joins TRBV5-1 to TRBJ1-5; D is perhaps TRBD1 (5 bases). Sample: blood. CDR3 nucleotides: TGCGCCAGCTCTCCCCTTGGGGGAGATAGCAATCAGCCCCAGCATTTT. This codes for CASSPLGGDSNQPQHF. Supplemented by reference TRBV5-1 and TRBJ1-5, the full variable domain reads KAGVTQTPRYLIKTRGQQVTLSCSPISGHRSVSWYQQTPGQGLQFLFEYFSETQRNKGNFPGRFSGRQFSNSRSEMNVSTLELGDSALYLCASSPLGGDSNQPQHFGDGTRLSIL.